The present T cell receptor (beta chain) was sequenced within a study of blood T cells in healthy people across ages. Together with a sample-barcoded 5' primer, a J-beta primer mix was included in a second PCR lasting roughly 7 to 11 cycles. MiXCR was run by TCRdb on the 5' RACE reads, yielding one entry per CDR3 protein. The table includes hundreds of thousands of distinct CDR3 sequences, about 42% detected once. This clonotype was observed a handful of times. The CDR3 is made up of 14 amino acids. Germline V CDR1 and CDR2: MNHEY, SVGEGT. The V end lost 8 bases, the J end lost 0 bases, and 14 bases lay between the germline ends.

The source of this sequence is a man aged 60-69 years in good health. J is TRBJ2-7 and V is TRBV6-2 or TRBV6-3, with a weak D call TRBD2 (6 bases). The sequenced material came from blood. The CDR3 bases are TGTGCCAGCGGGGGACGGGGGAGCTCCTACGAGCAGTACTTC. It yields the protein CASGGRGSSYEQYF.